The rows below give T cell receptor beta chains drawn from one sample of a study of T cells after yellow fever vaccination. TCRdb recomputed calls from the 5' RACE reads with MiXCR, one row per CDR3 protein. Seen here are 300,000 or so distinct CDR3 sequences, approximately 3.9% observed once, and the top ten hold roughly a quarter. The input for sequencing was PBMCs, taken 5 days after the yellow fever booster vaccination. Every receptor here comes from a man aged 18 to 29 who received the YFV17D yellow fever vaccine. CDR3s include the opening cysteine and the closing phenylalanine or tryptophan. The D gene is left open where the match is weak. Size tells how often a clone was seen (once, few, many) or the class of an expanded clone, and some rows leave it out.

CDR3: CASSHPAGGPDTQYF
DNA: TGTGCCAGCAGTCATCCAGCGGGGGGCCCCGATACGCAGTATTTT
V: TRBV12-3/TRBV12-4
size: few
J: TRBJ2-3
D: TRBD2

CDR3: CATRRASSYNEQFF
DNA: TGTGCCACTAGACGCGCCAGCTCCTACAATGAGCAGTTCTTC
V: TRBV15
size: many
J: TRBJ2-1
D: .

CDR3: CASSLDRAGNTIYF
DNA: TGTGCCAGCAGCCTTGACAGGGCTGGAAACACCATATATTTT
V: TRBV5-5
size: many
J: TRBJ1-3
D: TRBD1

CDR3: CASSFRTNPPYNEQFF
DNA: TGTGCCAGCAGCTTTAGGACGAACCCCCCCTACAATGAGCAGTTCTTC
V: TRBV7-3
size: few
J: TRBJ2-1
D: .

CDR3: CASSLNRNTEAFF
DNA: TGTGCCAGCAGCTTAAACAGGAACACTGAAGCTTTCTTT
V: TRBV7-2
size: many
J: TRBJ1-1
D: .

CDR3: CASSPEGIGYTF
DNA: TGTGCCAGCAGCCCTGAAGGGATTGGCTACACCTTC
V: TRBV6-5
size: few
J: TRBJ1-2
D: .

CDR3: CSARGGALEAFF
DNA: TGCAGTGCTAGAGGGGGGGCTCTTGAAGCTTTCTTT
V: TRBV20-1
size: many
J: TRBJ1-1
D: .

CDR3: CASSLAEAAHSPDTQYF
DNA: TGTGCCAGCAGCTTAGCAGAGGCCGCCCACAGCCCAGATACGCAGTATTTT
V: TRBV7-9
size: many
J: TRBJ2-3
D: .

CDR3: CASSYPGTGRYEKLFF
DNA: TGTGCCAGCAGTTACCCGGGGACAGGTCGTTATGAAAAACTGTTTTTT
V: TRBV6-6
size: few
J: TRBJ1-4
D: TRBD1

CDR3: CASSLVFGTGGSGYTF
DNA: TGCGCCAGCAGCTTGGTTTTCGGGACAGGGGGCTCGGGCTACACCTTC
V: TRBV5-1
size: .
J: TRBJ1-2
D: TRBD1

CDR3: CASSLEAENEQFF
DNA: TGTGCCAGCAGCTTAGAGGCGGAAAATGAGCAGTTCTTC
V: TRBV7-2
size: many
J: TRBJ2-1
D: .

CDR3: CASSLDGNEQYF
DNA: TGTGCCAGCAGCTTAGACGGGAACGAGCAGTACTTC
V: TRBV7-9
size: few
J: TRBJ2-7
D: .

CDR3: CASSYRRGADTQYF
DNA: TGTGCCAGCAGTTACAGGCGGGGGGCAGATACGCAGTATTTT
V: TRBV6-5
size: many
J: TRBJ2-3
D: TRBD2

CDR3: CSVSPSLETQYF
DNA: TGCAGCGTTTCTCCATCCCTTGAGACCCAGTACTTC
V: TRBV29-1
size: few
J: TRBJ2-5
D: .

CDR3: CASSIGQGQETQYF
DNA: TGCGCCAGCAGCATCGGACAGGGTCAAGAGACCCAGTACTTC
V: TRBV5-1
size: many
J: TRBJ2-5
D: TRBD1

CDR3: CASSNDLGNTEAFF
DNA: TGTGCCAGCAGCAATGACCTGGGGAACACTGAAGCTTTCTTT
V: TRBV5-4
size: .
J: TRBJ1-1
D: .

CDR3: CASSRDLLPYNEQFF
DNA: TGTGCCAGCAGCCGGGACTTGCTCCCCTACAATGAGCAGTTCTTC
V: TRBV7-9
size: .
J: TRBJ2-1
D: .

CDR3: CASSSGPYYEQYF
DNA: TGTGCCAGCAGCTCGGGACCCTACTACGAGCAGTACTTC
V: TRBV7-7
size: few
J: TRBJ2-7
D: .

CDR3: CASSHPDRTDTVNTEAFF
DNA: TGCGCCAGCAGCCACCCTGATAGGACAGACACCGTGAACACTGAAGCTTTCTTT
V: TRBV4-1
size: .
J: TRBJ1-1
D: .

CDR3: CASRLDRGHYGYTF
DNA: TGTGCCAGCCGCTTAGACAGGGGACACTATGGCTACACCTTC
V: TRBV7-9
size: .
J: TRBJ1-2
D: TRBD1

CDR3: CASSQDLRGGRGEAFF
DNA: TGCGCCAGCAGCCAAGACCTTAGGGGGGGCAGGGGTGAAGCTTTCTTT
V: TRBV4-3
size: .
J: TRBJ1-1
D: .

CDR3: CASSFGQGRDTQYF
DNA: TGTGCCAGCAGCTTCGGACAGGGGAGAGATACGCAGTATTTT
V: TRBV11-3
size: few
J: TRBJ2-3
D: TRBD1

CDR3: CASSQNPAGGAVYGYTF
DNA: TGTGCCAGCAGCCAGAACCCTGCAGGGGGCGCGGTCTATGGCTACACCTTC
V: TRBV4-2
size: few
J: TRBJ1-2
D: TRBD1

CDR3: CASSPGTVVETQYF
DNA: TGTGCCAGCAGTCCCGGGACGGTGGTTGAGACCCAGTACTTC
V: TRBV6-2/TRBV6-3
size: few
J: TRBJ2-5
D: .

CDR3: CASSLAGGPNQPQHF
DNA: TGCGCCAGCAGCTTGGCGGGGGGACCTAATCAGCCCCAGCATTTT
V: TRBV5-1
size: .
J: TRBJ1-5
D: .

CDR3: CASSPEIPGAGEAFF
DNA: TGTGCCAGCAGCCCGGAAATCCCGGGGGCTGGTGAAGCTTTCTTT
V: TRBV4-2
size: few
J: TRBJ1-1
D: .

CDR3: CASSLYTGTGAYNEQFF
DNA: TGTGCCAGCAGTTTGTACACCGGGACAGGGGCATACAATGAGCAGTTCTTC
V: TRBV6-1
size: many
J: TRBJ2-1
D: TRBD1

CDR3: CSVGDSSIVVAQYF
DNA: TGCAGCGTGGGGGACAGCTCCATCGTCGTTGCGCAGTATTTT
V: TRBV29-1
size: .
J: TRBJ2-3
D: TRBD1

CDR3: CATSDSGTSGKRELFF
DNA: TGTGCCACCAGTGACTCCGGGACTAGCGGGAAAAGGGAGCTGTTTTTT
V: TRBV24-1
size: .
J: TRBJ2-2
D: TRBD2

CDR3: CASSYSREVITEAFF
DNA: TGTGCCAGCAGTTACTCGAGGGAGGTTATCACTGAAGCTTTCTTT
V: TRBV6-2/TRBV6-3
size: many
J: TRBJ1-1
D: .

CDR3: CASSKGVNTEAFF
DNA: TGTGCCAGCTCAAAGGGGGTGAACACTGAAGCTTTCTTT
V: TRBV18
size: many
J: TRBJ1-1
D: .

CDR3: CSARLAGAFPQYF
DNA: TGCAGTGCTAGACTAGCGGGGGCCTTCCCCCAGTACTTC
V: TRBV20-1
size: .
J: TRBJ2-5
D: TRBD2

CDR3: CASGSVGGGEIGELFF
DNA: TGTGCCAGCGGTTCCGTGGGAGGGGGCGAGATCGGGGAGCTGTTTTTT
V: TRBV25-1
size: many
J: TRBJ2-2
D: .

CDR3: CASSDRDRAIGETQYF
DNA: TGTGCCAGCAGCGACAGGGACAGGGCAATAGGAGAGACCCAGTACTTC
V: TRBV12-3/TRBV12-4
size: .
J: TRBJ2-5
D: TRBD1

CDR3: CASSQEYSGQETQYF
DNA: TGCGCCAGCAGCCAAGAATATTCCGGACAAGAGACCCAGTACTTC
V: TRBV4-1
size: many
J: TRBJ2-5
D: .

CDR3: CASSLISGGDGYTF
DNA: TGCGCCAGCAGCTTGATTTCGGGAGGGGATGGCTACACCTTC
V: TRBV5-1
size: .
J: TRBJ1-2
D: .

CDR3: CSAQGANYGYTF
DNA: TGCAGTGCCCAGGGGGCTAACTATGGCTACACCTTC
V: TRBV20-1
size: few
J: TRBJ1-2
D: TRBD1

CDR3: CASSRAVTGELFF
DNA: TGTGCCAGCAGCCGAGCAGTAACCGGGGAGCTGTTTTTT
V: TRBV5-5
size: .
J: TRBJ2-2
D: .

CDR3: CASSLGGAPLRETQYF
DNA: TGCGCCAGCAGCTTGGGGGGGGCCCCTCTCCGGGAGACCCAGTACTTC
V: TRBV5-1
size: many
J: TRBJ2-5
D: .

CDR3: CASSLRPFNEQFF
DNA: TGTGCCAGCAGTTTAAGGCCTTTTAATGAGCAGTTCTTC
V: TRBV12-3/TRBV12-4
size: many
J: TRBJ2-1
D: .

CDR3: CASRHNQGQPDTQYF
DNA: TGCGCCAGCAGACATAACCAGGGACAGCCAGATACGCAGTATTTT
V: TRBV5-1
size: .
J: TRBJ2-3
D: TRBD1